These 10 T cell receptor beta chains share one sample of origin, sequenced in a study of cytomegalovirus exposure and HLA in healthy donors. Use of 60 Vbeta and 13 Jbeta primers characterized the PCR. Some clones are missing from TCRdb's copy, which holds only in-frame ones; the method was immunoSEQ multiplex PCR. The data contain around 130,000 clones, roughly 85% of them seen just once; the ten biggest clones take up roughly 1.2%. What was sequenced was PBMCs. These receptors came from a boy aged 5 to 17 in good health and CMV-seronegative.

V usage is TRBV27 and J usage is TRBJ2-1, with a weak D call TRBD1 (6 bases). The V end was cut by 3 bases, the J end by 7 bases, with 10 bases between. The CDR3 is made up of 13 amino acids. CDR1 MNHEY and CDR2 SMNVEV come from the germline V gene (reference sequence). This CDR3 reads CASSLAGVNEQFF. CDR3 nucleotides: TGTGCCAGCAGTTTGGCAGGGGTAAATGAGCAGTTCTTC.

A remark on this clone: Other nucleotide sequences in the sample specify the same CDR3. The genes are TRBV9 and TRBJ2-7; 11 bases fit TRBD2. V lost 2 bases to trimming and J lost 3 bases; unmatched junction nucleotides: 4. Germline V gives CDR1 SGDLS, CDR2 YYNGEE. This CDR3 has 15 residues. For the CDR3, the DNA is TGTGCCAGCAGCGTCGGAGGGACTAGCGGCTACGAGCAGTACTTC. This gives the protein CASSVGGTSGYEQYF.

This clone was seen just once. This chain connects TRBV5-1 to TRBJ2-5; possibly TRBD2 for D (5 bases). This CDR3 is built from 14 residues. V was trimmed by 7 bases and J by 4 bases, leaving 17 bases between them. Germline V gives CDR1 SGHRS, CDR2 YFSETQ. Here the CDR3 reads CASCRNLGRETQYF. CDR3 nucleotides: TGCGCCAGCTGCAGGAACTTAGGGAGAGAGACCCAGTACTTC.

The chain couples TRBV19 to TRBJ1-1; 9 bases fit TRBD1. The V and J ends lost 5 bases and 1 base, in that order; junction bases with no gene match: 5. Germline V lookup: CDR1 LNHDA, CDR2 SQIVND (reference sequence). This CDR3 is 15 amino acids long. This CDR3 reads CASSPGDRANTEAFF. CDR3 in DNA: TGTGCCAGTAGTCCCGGGGACAGGGCGAACACTGAAGCTTTCTTT. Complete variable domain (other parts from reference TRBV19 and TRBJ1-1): DGGITQSPKYLFRKEGQNVTLSCEQNLNHDAMYWYRQDPGQGLRLIYYSQIVNDFQKGDIAEGYSVSREKKESFPLTVTSAQKNPTAFYLCASSPGDRANTEAFFGQGTRLTVV.

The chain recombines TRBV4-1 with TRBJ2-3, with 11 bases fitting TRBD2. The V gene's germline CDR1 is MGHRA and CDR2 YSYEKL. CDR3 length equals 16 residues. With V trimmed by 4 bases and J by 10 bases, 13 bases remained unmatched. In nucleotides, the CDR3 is TGCGCCAGCAGCCCTCGTAGCGGGAGGGAACGGGAGGCGCAGTATTTT. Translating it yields CASSPRSGREREAQYF.

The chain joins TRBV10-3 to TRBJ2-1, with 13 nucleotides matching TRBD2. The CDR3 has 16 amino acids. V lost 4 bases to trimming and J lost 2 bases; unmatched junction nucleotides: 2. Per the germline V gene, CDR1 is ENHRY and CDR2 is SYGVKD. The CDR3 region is CAISGGTSGTYNEQFF. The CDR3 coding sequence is TGTGCCATCAGTGGGGGGACTAGCGGGACCTACAATGAGCAGTTCTTC.

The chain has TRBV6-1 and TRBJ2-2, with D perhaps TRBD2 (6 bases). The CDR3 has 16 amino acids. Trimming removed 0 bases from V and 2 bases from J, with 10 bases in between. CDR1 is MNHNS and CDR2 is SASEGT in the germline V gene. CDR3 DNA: TGTGCCAGCAGTGAAGCCATCGGGAGAAACACCGGGGAGCTGTTTTTT. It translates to CASSEAIGRNTGELFF.

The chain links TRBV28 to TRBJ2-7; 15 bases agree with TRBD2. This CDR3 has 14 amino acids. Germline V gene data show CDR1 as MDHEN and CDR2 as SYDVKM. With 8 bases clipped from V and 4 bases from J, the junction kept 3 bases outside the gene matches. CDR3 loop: CASGLAGGRYEQYF. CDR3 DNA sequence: TGTGCCAGCGGACTAGCGGGAGGGCGGTACGAGCAGTACTTC.

CDR3 nucleotide sequence: TGCGCCAGCAGCTTGGAAAACTCAGGGTCCCCAGCTTTCTTT. The encoded protein is CASSLENSGSPAFF. The chain uses TRBV5-1 and TRBJ1-1; perhaps TRBD1 as D (5 bases). Trimming shortened V by 0 bases and J by 10 bases, and 16 bases separated the two germline ends. CDR3 length: 14 amino acids. From germline, CDR1 is SGHRS and CDR2 YFSETQ.

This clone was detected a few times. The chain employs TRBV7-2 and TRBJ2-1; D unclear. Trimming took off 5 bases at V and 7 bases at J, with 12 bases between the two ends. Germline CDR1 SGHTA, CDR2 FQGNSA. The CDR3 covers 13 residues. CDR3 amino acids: CASSASWRNEQFF. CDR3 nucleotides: TGTGCCAGCAGCGCGAGCTGGAGAAATGAGCAGTTCTTC.